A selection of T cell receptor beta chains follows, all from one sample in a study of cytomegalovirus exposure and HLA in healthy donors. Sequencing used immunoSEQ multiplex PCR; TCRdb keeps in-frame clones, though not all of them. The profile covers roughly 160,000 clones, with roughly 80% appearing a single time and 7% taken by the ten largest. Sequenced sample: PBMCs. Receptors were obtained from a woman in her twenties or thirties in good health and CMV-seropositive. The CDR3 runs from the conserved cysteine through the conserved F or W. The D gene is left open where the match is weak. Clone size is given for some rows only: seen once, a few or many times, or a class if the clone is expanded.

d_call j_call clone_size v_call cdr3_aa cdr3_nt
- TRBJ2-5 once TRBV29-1 CSTKGIRAEQETQYF TGCAGCACAAAGGGGATTAGGGCAGAACAAGAGACCCAGTACTTC
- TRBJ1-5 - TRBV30 CAWSRRQTYQPQHF TGTGCCTGGAGCCGTCGACAGACTTATCAGCCCCAGCATTTT
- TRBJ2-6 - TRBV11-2 CASSSSHGGGLSGANVLTF TGTGCCAGCAGCTCAAGTCATGGCGGGGGCCTCTCTGGGGCCAACGTCCTGACTTTC
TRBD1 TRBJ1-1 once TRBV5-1 CASSFPSRTGEVNTEAFF TGCGCCAGCAGCTTTCCCTCGAGGACAGGGGAGGTCAACACTGAAGCTTTCTTT
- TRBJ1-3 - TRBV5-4 CASSLDRTSGNTIYF TGTGCCAGCAGCTTGGACAGGACGTCTGGAAACACCATATATTTT
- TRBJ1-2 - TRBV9 CASSVQAGAPNYGYTF TGTGCCAGCAGCGTACAGGCAGGCGCCCCCAACTATGGCTACACCTTC
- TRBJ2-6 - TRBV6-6 CASSWNQGAGANVLTF TGTGCCAGCAGTTGGAATCAGGGCGCTGGGGCCAACGTCCTGACTTTC
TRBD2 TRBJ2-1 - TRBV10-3 CAISPLAGYNEQFF TGTGCCATCAGCCCACTAGCGGGGTACAATGAGCAGTTCTTC
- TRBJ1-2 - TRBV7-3 CASSLVMGDLGGYTF TGTGCCAGCAGCCTCGTTATGGGGGACTTAGGCGGCTACACCTTC
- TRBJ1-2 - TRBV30 CAWSVRQALTHGYTF TGTGCCTGGAGTGTACGACAGGCCCTCACCCATGGCTACACCTTC
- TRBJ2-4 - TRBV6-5 CASSSGPRNIQYF TGTGCCAGCAGCAGTGGGCCACGGAACATTCAGTACTTC
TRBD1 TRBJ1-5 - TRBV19 CASSGTGSQPQHF TGTGCCAGTAGCGGGACAGGGAGTCAGCCCCAGCATTTT
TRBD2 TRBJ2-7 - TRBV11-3 CASSFRGGDYEQYF TGTGCCAGCAGCTTCCGCGGGGGAGACTACGAGCAGTACTTC
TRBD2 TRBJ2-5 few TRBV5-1 CASSRGGGGELQETQYF TGCGCCAGCAGCCGGGGGGGAGGGGGGGAACTGCAAGAGACCCAGTACTTC
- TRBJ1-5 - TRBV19 CASSLRGVRNQPQHF TGTGCCAGTAGCCTCAGGGGAGTTAGGAATCAGCCCCAGCATTTT